One and the same sample provided the 10 T cell receptor beta chains below, sequenced in a study of blood T cells in healthy people across ages. Primed by a sample-barcoded 5' primer and a J-beta primer mix, a second PCR proceeded for about 7 to 11 cycles. TCRdb reanalysed the 5' RACE reads using MiXCR and keeps one entry per CDR3 protein. Among approximately 580,000 distinct CDR3 sequences, 20% to 30% were seen once, and the ten largest hold around 10%. The sample also formed part of further work on T cells of mothers and their children.

The specimen sequenced was blood. Receptors were obtained from a boy between 10 and 17 years old in good health.

This chain uses TRBV21-1 with TRBJ2-5; the table's D call, TRBD1, has no DNA check behind it. TRBV21-1 has pseudogene status. The CDR3 consists of 15 residues. The CDR3 DNA sequence: TGTACCAGCAGCAAAGAAGAACAGGATCGGAAGACCCAGTACTTC. It translates to CTSSKEEQDRKTQYF.

This clonotype was picked up a small number of times. This chain joins TRBV29-1 and TRBJ2-1; 10 bases fit TRBD2. Judging by the DNA end, TRBJ2-5 fits better; the J call may be wrong. CDR1 SQVTM and CDR2 ANQGSEA come from the germline V gene. This CDR3 spans 17 amino acids. Here the CDR3 reads CSAAAFSSGSWGETQYF. DNA of the CDR3: TGCAGCGCCGCGGCCTTCTCTAGCGGGAGTTGGGGAGAGACCCAGTACTTC.

This clonotype was counted between two and nine times. The gene calls are TRBV3-1 and TRBJ1-1; no clear D gene. With 1 base removed from V and 3 bases from J, the gap between germline ends came to 15 bases. CDR3 length: 16 residues. Germline V CDR1 and CDR2: LGHDT, YNNKEL (reference sequence). Here the CDR3 DNA reads TGTGCCAGCAGCCAAGTTGGATCCGGGTGGGACACTGAAGCTTTCTTT. Translation: CASSQVGSGWDTEAFF.

This chain uses TRBV29-1 with TRBJ2-1; tentatively, D is TRBD1 (6 bases). Germline assignment: CDR1 SQVTM and CDR2 ANQGSEA. The V gene lost 2 bases and the J gene lost 7 bases, with 12 bases spanning the gap. The CDR3 contains 13 residues. In DNA form, the CDR3 reads TGCAGCGTTGAAATCACCCAGGGGAATGAGCAGTTCTTC. Its translation: CSVEITQGNEQFF.

This clonotype has just a few counts. The chain has TRBV20-1 and TRBJ2-5, with D hard to call. CDR1 is DFQATT and CDR2 is SNEGSKA in the germline V gene (reference sequence). The CDR3 spans 18 residues. V lost 0 bases and J lost 1, with 21 bases in between. CDR3 nucleotides: TGCAGTGCTAGAGACGGAAGGATACCCGGCCATTCCCAAGAGACCCAGTACTTC. Protein: CSARDGRIPGHSQETQYF.

This clonotype appeared many times. This rearrangement joins TRBV4-3 to TRBJ2-5; D is unresolved. The V gene lost 0 bases and the J gene lost 4 bases, with 12 bases spanning the gap. The CDR3 has 15 residues. The V gene's germline CDR1 is LGHNA and CDR2 YSLEER. Here the CDR3 reads CASSQDIGEIETQYF. The CDR3 DNA sequence: TGCGCCAGCAGCCAAGATATAGGAGAAATAGAGACCCAGTACTTC.

This clonotype was seen more than once but under ten times. The J gene is TRBJ2-3, the V gene TRBV29-1; 12 bases align to TRBD2. Germline CDR1 and CDR2: SQVTM and ANQGSEA. The CDR3 totals 15 residues. The trim removed 7 bases at V and 0 bases at J, leaving 5 bases unmatched. CDR3 region: CSANGLAGSTDTQYF. The CDR3 coding sequence is TGCAGCGCCAACGGACTAGCGGGAAGCACAGATACGCAGTATTTT.

CDR3 coding DNA: TGTGCCAGCAGCCAGGAGTGGAGAGGCCAGAAAAAACTGTTTTTT. This gives the protein CASSQEWRGQKKLFF. The chain joins TRBV14 to TRBJ1-4, with D unclear. Germline values: CDR1 SGHDN, CDR2 FVKESK. Trimming took off 3 bases at V and 9 bases at J, with 17 bases between the two ends. The CDR3 loop spans 15 amino acids.

This chain connects TRBV5-4 to TRBJ2-2, with D possibly TRBD1 on 6 matching bases. CDR1 is SGHNT and CDR2 is YYREEE in the germline V gene (reference sequence). Trimming cost V 0 bases and J 8 bases, with 17 bases left between them. This CDR3 contains 16 residues. The CDR3: CASSLVAGVESGELFF. The CDR3 nucleotides read TGTGCCAGCAGCTTGGTGGCAGGGGTCGAATCTGGGGAGCTGTTTTTT.

This chain joins TRBV24-1 and TRBJ2-5; D might be TRBD2 (6 bases). Germline values: CDR1 KGHDR, CDR2 SFDVKD. The CDR3 length is 14 residues. V was shortened by 4 bases and J by 5 bases, with 13 bases between the two germline ends. CDR3 residues: CATSEPSRGETQYF. As DNA, the CDR3 is TGTGCCACCAGTGAGCCGTCCCGGGGGGAGACCCAGTACTTC.